The clone carrying this T cell receptor beta chain occurred once. Its specificity is not known. The assay was immunoSEQ multiplex PCR, and TCRdb's table has in-frame clones only and misses some. The sample holds some 1 million clones, 60% to 80% seen once. This sample was taken from a study of shared clonotypes between healthy human individuals. Study findings and constraints: Blood was the only sampled material, and tissue repertoires likely differ.

V lost 6 bases and J 2 bases, leaving 24 bases between the germline ends. Germline lookup yields CDR1 SGHRS and CDR2 YFSETQ. The CDR3 is 19 residues long. Sequenced input: memory CD4+ T cells sorted from blood. Subset noted: CD45RA-negative fraction. The chain carries TRBV5-1 and TRBJ2-6; D tentatively fits TRBD1 or TRBD2 (6 bases each). This receptor was identified in a man between 18 and 29 years old in good health. The CDR3 protein is CASKTVGGALNPGANVLTF. The CDR3, as DNA: TGCGCCAGCAAAACCGTCGGGGGCGCGCTAAACCCTGGGGCCAACGTCCTGACTTTC.